A selection of T cell receptor beta chains follows, all from one sample in a study of T cells in Graves' hyperthyroidism and ophthalmopathy. TCRdb re-called the multiplex PCR reads with MiXCR, one entry per CDR3 protein. The repertoire holds hundreds of thousands of distinct CDR3 sequences, with around 16% as singletons. Sequencing was performed on blood. The receptors here all came from a woman in her twenties or thirties with Graves' hyperthyroidism. Each CDR3 is given with its conserved first and last residue. Fields, in order: clone size, J gene, D gene, V gene, CDR3 DNA, CDR3 protein. The D gene is left open where the match is weak. Only part of the rows carry a size: once, few, many, or a class if the clone is expanded.

>.|TRBJ2-1|.|TRBV9
TGTGCCAGCAGCGTGTGGCGGCTCGGGGAGCAGTTCTTC
CASSVWRLGEQFF
>many|TRBJ1-5|TRBD1|TRBV7-2
TGTGCCAGCAGCATTGGGACAGCCCACAATCAGCCCCAGCATTTT
CASSIGTAHNQPQHF
>.|TRBJ1-3|TRBD1|TRBV6-1
TGTGCCAGCAGTCCCCTGGACAGGGGTGCAGGAAACACCATATATTTT
CASSPLDRGAGNTIYF
>.|TRBJ1-2|.|TRBV11-2
TGTGCCAGCAGCAAGAGCGGCTATGGCTACACCTTC
CASSKSGYGYTF
>.|TRBJ2-7|.|TRBV27
TGTGCCAGCAGTTTATCTAGCGGAGCTACGTGGGAGCAGTACTTC
CASSLSSGATWEQYF
>few|TRBJ2-1|TRBD2|TRBV20-1
TGCAGTGCTAGAGATCGAGGCGGGAGGGCCGGTAATGAGCAGTTCTTC
CSARDRGGRAGNEQFF
>many|TRBJ1-5|.|TRBV7-3
TGTGCCAGCAGCTTAGTCGCCGGGCCGAATCAGCCCCAGCATTTT
CASSLVAGPNQPQHF
>many|TRBJ1-1|.|TRBV20-1
TGCAGTGCGGCCCGCACTGAAGCTTTCTTT
CSAARTEAFF
>many|TRBJ1-1|TRBD1|TRBV9
TGTGCCAGCAGCGGATCCGGGACAGGTCACACTGAAGCTTTCTTT
CASSGSGTGHTEAFF
>many|TRBJ1-1|.|TRBV6-6
TGTGCCAGCAGTTACCGACCCTCCATGCGAAGGGACACTGAAGCTTTCTTT
CASSYRPSMRRDTEAFF
>many|TRBJ2-1|.|TRBV29-1
TGCAGCGTCGGAATGGCGGGACTTGACTACAATGAGCAGTTCTTC
CSVGMAGLDYNEQFF
>few|TRBJ2-5|.|TRBV5-1
TGCGCCAGCAGCTTGGCCTCTTTAACGGGGGAGACCCAGTACTTC
CASSLASLTGETQYF
>many|TRBJ1-3|.|TRBV30
TGTGCCTGGGGGACTAGCGGGGACACCATATATTTT
CAWGTSGDTIYF
>.|TRBJ1-5|TRBD1|TRBV28
TGTGCCAGCAGTTTACCCGGGACAGGGAATTTAGATCAGCCCCAGCATTTT
CASSLPGTGNLDQPQHF
>.|TRBJ1-4|.|TRBV28
TGTGCCAGCCACGGACTCCTCTCAACTAATGAAAAACTGTTTTTT
CASHGLLSTNEKLFF
>.|TRBJ2-5|.|TRBV19
TGTGCCAGTACCCCACAGGGAGTTAGGAGTGGGCGACAAGAGACCCAGTACTTC
CASTPQGVRSGRQETQYF
>many|TRBJ1-1|.|TRBV30
TGTGCCTGGAGTTTCGGGGTTAAGGCTTTCTTT
CAWSFGVKAFF
>.|TRBJ2-7|TRBD1|TRBV20-1
TGCAGTGCTAGAAACAAGGGACAGTACTCCTACGAGCAGTACTTC
CSARNKGQYSYEQYF
>many|TRBJ2-1|.|TRBV13
TGTGCCAGCAGCTCACTCGCTAGGACGGGAAATGAGCAGTTCTTC
CASSSLARTGNEQFF
>many|TRBJ1-1|.|TRBV27
TGTGCCAGCAGCCCGCCCCCATCGATAGTGTGGGGGAACACTGAAGCTTTCTTT
CASSPPPSIVWGNTEAFF
>many|TRBJ2-2|TRBD2|TRBV6-1
TGTGCCAGCACCCAACTAGCGGGAGGAGAAGGCGGGGAGCTGTTTTTT
CASTQLAGGEGGELFF
>.|TRBJ2-7|.|TRBV24-1
TGTGCCACCAGTGATTCCGGGACCGAGGAGCAGTACTTC
CATSDSGTEEQYF
>few|TRBJ1-5|TRBD1|TRBV24-1
TGTGCCACCAGTGATGGGCGGACAGGGTTCGGGCAGCCCCAGCATTTT
CATSDGRTGFGQPQHF
>many|TRBJ1-6|.|TRBV28
TGTGCCAGCAGTCCGTCGAGTTGGGGGAGAGGGGTTTCACCCCTCCACTTT
CASSPSSWGRGVSPLHF
>many|TRBJ2-4|.|TRBV3-1
TGTGCCAGCAGCCAATCGGGCTTAGCCAAAAACATTCAGTACTTC
CASSQSGLAKNIQYF
>.|TRBJ1-3|.|TRBV29-1
TGCAGCGTTGAAGGGGGAATGACGGGAAACACCATATATTTT
CSVEGGMTGNTIYF
>many|TRBJ1-1|.|TRBV5-1
TGCGCCAGCAGCTTCCAGGGTAGGGAAGCTTTCTTT
CASSFQGREAFF
>many|TRBJ1-2|.|TRBV11-2
TGTGCCAGCAGCGCCTTGCAGGGCGAAGACACCTTC
CASSALQGEDTF
>medium-sized|TRBJ1-1|.|TRBV2
TGTGCCAGCAATTTCGGAGGGCAGATGAACACTGAAGCTTTCTTT
CASNFGGQMNTEAFF
>many|TRBJ2-7|TRBD2|TRBV27
TGTGCCAGCAGTAGACTAGCGGGATCGGGGTACGAGCAGTACTTC
CASSRLAGSGYEQYF